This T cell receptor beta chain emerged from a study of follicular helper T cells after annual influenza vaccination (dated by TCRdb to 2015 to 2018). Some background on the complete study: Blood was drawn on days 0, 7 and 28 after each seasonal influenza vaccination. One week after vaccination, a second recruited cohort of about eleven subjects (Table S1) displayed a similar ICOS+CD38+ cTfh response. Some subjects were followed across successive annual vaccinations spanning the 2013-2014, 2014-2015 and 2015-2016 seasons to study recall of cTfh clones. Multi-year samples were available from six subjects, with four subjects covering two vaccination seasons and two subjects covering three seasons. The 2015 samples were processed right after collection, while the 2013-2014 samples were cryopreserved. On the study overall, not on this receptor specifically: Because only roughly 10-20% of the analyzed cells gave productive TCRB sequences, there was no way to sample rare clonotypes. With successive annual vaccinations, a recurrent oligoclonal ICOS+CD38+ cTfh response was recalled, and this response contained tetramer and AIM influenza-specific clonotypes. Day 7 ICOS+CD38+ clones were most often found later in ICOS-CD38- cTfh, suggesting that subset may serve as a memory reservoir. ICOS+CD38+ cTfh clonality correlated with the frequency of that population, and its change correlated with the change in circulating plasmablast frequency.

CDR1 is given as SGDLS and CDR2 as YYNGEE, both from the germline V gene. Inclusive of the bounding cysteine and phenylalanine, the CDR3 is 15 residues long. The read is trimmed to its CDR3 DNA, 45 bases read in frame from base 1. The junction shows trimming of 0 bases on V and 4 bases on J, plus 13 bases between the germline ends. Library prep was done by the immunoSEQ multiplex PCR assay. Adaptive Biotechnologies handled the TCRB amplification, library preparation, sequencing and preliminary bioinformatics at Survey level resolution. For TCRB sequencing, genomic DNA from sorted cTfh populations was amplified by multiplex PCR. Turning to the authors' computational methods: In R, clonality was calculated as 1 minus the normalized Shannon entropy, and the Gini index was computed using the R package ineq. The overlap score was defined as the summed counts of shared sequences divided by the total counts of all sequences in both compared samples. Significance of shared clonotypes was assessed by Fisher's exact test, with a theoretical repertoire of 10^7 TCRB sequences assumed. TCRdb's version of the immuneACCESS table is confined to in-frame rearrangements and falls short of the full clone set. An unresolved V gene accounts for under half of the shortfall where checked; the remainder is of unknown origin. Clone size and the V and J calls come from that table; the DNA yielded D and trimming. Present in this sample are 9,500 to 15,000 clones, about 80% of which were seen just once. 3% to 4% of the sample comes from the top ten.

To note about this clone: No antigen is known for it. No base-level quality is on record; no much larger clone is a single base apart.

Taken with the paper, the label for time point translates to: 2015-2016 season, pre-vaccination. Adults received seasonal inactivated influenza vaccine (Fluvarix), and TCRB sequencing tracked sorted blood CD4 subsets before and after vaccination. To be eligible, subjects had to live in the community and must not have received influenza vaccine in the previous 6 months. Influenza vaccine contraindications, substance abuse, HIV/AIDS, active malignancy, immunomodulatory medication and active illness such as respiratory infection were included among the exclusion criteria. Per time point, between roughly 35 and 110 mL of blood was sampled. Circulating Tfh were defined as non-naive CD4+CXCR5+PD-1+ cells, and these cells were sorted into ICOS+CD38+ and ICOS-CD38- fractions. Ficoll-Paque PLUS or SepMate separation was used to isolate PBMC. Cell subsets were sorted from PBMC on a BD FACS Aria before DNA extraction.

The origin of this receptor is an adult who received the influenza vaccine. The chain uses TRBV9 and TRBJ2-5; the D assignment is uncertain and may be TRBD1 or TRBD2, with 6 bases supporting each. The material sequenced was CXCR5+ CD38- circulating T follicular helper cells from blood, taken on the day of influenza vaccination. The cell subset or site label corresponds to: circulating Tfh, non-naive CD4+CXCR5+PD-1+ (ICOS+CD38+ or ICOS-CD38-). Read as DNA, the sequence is TGTGCCAGCAGCGTAGAGGCAGAGGGGGGAGAGACCCAGTACTTC. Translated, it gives CASSVEAEGGETQYF.